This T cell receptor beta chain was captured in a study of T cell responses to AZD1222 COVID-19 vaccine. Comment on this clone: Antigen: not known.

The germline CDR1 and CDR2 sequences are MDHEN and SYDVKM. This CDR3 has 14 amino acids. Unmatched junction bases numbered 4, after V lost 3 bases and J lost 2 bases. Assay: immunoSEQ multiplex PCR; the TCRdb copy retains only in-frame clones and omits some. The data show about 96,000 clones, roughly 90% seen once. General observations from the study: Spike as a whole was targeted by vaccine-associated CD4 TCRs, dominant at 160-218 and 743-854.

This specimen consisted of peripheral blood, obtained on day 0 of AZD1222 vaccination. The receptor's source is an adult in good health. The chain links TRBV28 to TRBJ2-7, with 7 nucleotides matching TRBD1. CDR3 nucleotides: TGTGCCAGCAGTTTCAACAGGGGTCCCTACGAGCAGTACTTC. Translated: CASSFNRGPYEQYF.